This passage covers 5 T cell receptor beta chains from one sample sequenced in a study of control samples from healthy donors and cancer patients. TCRdb's table, derived via immunoSEQ multiplex PCR, lists solely in-frame clones and lacks some. The repertoire holds around 140,000 clones, with 92% as singletons. The sequenced material came from blood. These receptors were obtained from a woman in her forties or fifties in good health.

The CDR3 DNA sequence: TGTGCCAGCAGGACTAGCGGGGAGGAGACCGGGGAGCTGTTTTTT. Its translation is CASRTSGEETGELFF. The chain is built from TRBV5-8 and TRBJ2-2, with 11 bases fitting TRBD2. Germline CDR1 SGHTS, CDR2 YDEGEE. Germline trimming cut 5 bases from V and 5 bases from J; bases unmatched to any gene: 5. The CDR3 contains 15 residues. The variable domain in full, with the rest retrieved from reference TRBV5-8 and TRBJ2-2, is EAGVTQSPTHLIKTRGQQATLRCSPISGHTSVYWYQQALGLGLQFLLWYDEGEERNRGNFPPRFSGRQFPNYSSELNVNALELEDSALYLCASRTSGEETGELFFGEGSRLTVL.

This clone has only a few counts. The J gene is TRBJ1-6, the V gene TRBV6-4, with a weak D call TRBD1 (6 bases). This CDR3 has 13 residues. The V and J ends lost 4 bases and 12 bases respectively, with 13 bases between them. Germline V CDR1 and CDR2: MRHNA, SNTAGT. DNA of the CDR3: TGTGCCAGCAGTGGCGTACAGGGAGAACCCCTCCACTTT. Its protein product is CASSGVQGEPLHF.

This chain connects TRBV5-4 to TRBJ1-6; D unresolved. Germline lookup yields CDR1 SGHNT and CDR2 YYREEE (reference sequence). CDR3 length: 14 residues. V dropped 2 bases and J dropped 7 bases, with 10 bases sitting between them. The CDR3 bases are TGTGCCAGCAGCTTCTGGGGTGGGAATTCACCCCTCCACTTT. This gives the protein CASSFWGGNSPLHF.

The V and J genes are TRBV30 and TRBJ2-6; D possibly corresponds to TRBD2 (6 bases). The V end lost 0 bases, the J end lost 4 bases, and 10 bases lay between the germline ends. Germline assignment: CDR1 GTSNPN and CDR2 SVGIG (reference sequence). CDR3 length equals 15 residues. The CDR3 spells CAWSVWGRGANVLTF. CDR3 DNA: TGTGCCTGGAGTGTCTGGGGGAGGGGGGCCAACGTCCTGACTTTC.

The rearrangement links TRBV30 to TRBJ1-5, with 9 bases matching TRBD1. This CDR3 comprises 15 residues. V lost 5 bases, J lost 7 bases, and 12 bases stayed unmatched. The germline V gene has CDR1 GTSNPN and CDR2 SVGIG (reference sequence). DNA for the CDR3: TGTGCCTGGCAATCCGGGACAGGGAGAAGACAGCCCCAGCATTTT. This codes for CAWQSGTGRRQPQHF.